This T cell receptor (beta chain) came from a study of cytomegalovirus exposure and HLA in healthy donors. V was shortened by 1 base and J by 6 bases, with 12 bases between the two germline ends. The germline V gene encodes CDR1 MNHEY and CDR2 SVGAGI. There are 14 residues in the CDR3. Remarks on this clone: Its specificity is unknown.

The PCR employed 60 Vbeta primers together with 13 Jbeta primers. Produced via immunoSEQ multiplex PCR; TCRdb's table is partial and in-frame only. The sample contains approximately 140,000 clones, roughly 88% of which appear only once. Study-level results: Donors belonging to an Asian-associated ancestry cluster reportedly showed fewer N-insertions in productive TCRs than the approximately 670-donor mean, according to what a later analysis found.

The TCR originated in a woman between 40 and 55 years old in good health and CMV-seronegative. V and J are TRBV6-5 and TRBJ1-2, with a tentative D call TRBD1 (5 bases). Sequenced: PBMCs. The CDR3 bases are TGTGCCAGCAGTTACTGGGGCGAAGGAGATGGCTACACCTTC. This encodes CASSYWGEGDGYTF.